These 17 T cell receptor beta chains were sequenced from one sample in a study of shared clonotypes between healthy human individuals. Profiled with immunoSEQ multiplex PCR; TCRdb holds only in-frame clones, not every one. Of 400,000 or so clones listed, just over 95% are singletons. Sequencing input: memory CD8+ T cells sorted from blood. The subset here: CD45RO+ cells pooled with CCR7-negative TemRA cells. The receptors derive from a man aged 25-45 years in good health.

The chain carries TRBV6-5 and TRBJ1-5; D may be TRBD1 (6 bases). The CDR3 length is 15 residues. Trimming removed 0 bases at V and 3 bases at J, with 9 bases between. CDR1 and CDR2 from the germline V gene are MNHEY and SVGAGI. CDR3 protein: CASSYSTGLNQPQHF. The CDR3 bases are TGTGCCAGCAGTTACTCTACAGGGCTCAATCAGCCCCAGCATTTT.

The V and J genes are TRBV28 and TRBJ1-4, with D possibly matching TRBD1 (6 bases). CDR3 length: 14 residues. Germline lookup yields CDR1 MDHEN and CDR2 SYDVKM. With 3 bases removed from V and 8 bases from J, the gap between germline ends came to 13 bases. Here the CDR3 reads CASSLRQVGEKLFF. As DNA, the CDR3 is TGTGCCAGCAGTTTGCGACAGGTCGGAGAAAAACTGTTTTTT.

The chain employs TRBV10-1 and TRBJ2-1, with D possibly called TRBD1 or TRBD2 (5 bases each). V was cut by 3 bases and J by 12 bases, with 15 bases left in between. This CDR3 spans 13 amino acids. Germline-derived CDR1 and CDR2 are WNHNN and SYGVQD (reference sequence). The CDR3, as DNA: TGCGCCAGCAGTGAATCTTTCACGAGGGGGCAGTTCTTC. This sequence encodes CASSESFTRGQFF.

The chain combines TRBV5-4 with TRBJ2-7; TRBD2 aligns across 10 bases. Per the germline V gene, CDR1 is SGHNT and CDR2 is YYREEE (reference sequence). J was trimmed by 6 bases and V by 0 bases; bases with no gene match: 0. CDR3 size: 13 residues. The CDR3 DNA is TGTGCCAGCAGCTTGGCTAGCGGGAGCGAGCAGTACTTC. It is translated as CASSLASGSEQYF.

The chain employs TRBV23-1 and TRBJ2-5; D perhaps matches TRBD1 (5 bases). TRBV23-1 is recorded as an ORF, its role being uncertain. This CDR3 region has 12 residues. Trimming removed 4 bases at V and 14 bases at J, with 17 bases between. The CDR3 DNA is TGCGCCAGCAGTCGAGTGTTGCGCAGGGATTACTTC. Protein sequence: CASSRVLRRDYF.

The rearrangement joins TRBV28 to TRBJ2-3; TRBD1 might be the D (5 bases). This CDR3 has 13 residues. Trimming pared 4 bases from V and 5 bases from J, leaving 10 bases between. Germline V gives CDR1 MDHEN, CDR2 SYDVKM. The DNA for the CDR3 is TGTGCCAGCAGTTCGACAGCCTTAGATACGCAGTATTTT. Protein product: CASSSTALDTQYF. The full variable domain, its missing parts supplied by reference TRBV28 and TRBJ2-3, is DVKVTQSSRYLVKRTGEKVFLECVQDMDHENMFWYRQDPGLGLRLIYFSYDVKMKEKGDIPEGYSVSREKKERFSLILESASTNQTSMYLCASSSTALDTQYFGPGTRLTVL.

The rearrangement links TRBV19 to TRBJ1-1; perhaps TRBD1 as D (5 bases). CDR3 length equals 15 residues. Germline assignment: CDR1 LNHDA and CDR2 SQIVND (reference sequence). Trimming shortened V by 7 bases and J by 0 bases, and 15 bases separated the two germline ends. CDR3 amino acids: CASNPTIQVNTEAFF. CDR3 in DNA: TGTGCCAGTAACCCTACGATACAGGTGAACACTGAAGCTTTCTTT. The whole variable domain, filled in from reference TRBV19 and TRBJ1-1, reads DGGITQSPKYLFRKEGQNVTLSCEQNLNHDAMYWYRQDPGQGLRLIYYSQIVNDFQKGDIAEGYSVSREKKESFPLTVTSAQKNPTAFYLCASNPTIQVNTEAFFGQGTRLTVV.

The chain joins TRBV19 to TRBJ1-4; no clear D. This CDR3 comprises 16 residues. The V end was cut by 3 bases, the J end by 0 bases, with 11 bases between. Germline V gene lookup returns CDR1 LNHDA and CDR2 SQIVND (reference sequence). The CDR3 DNA follows: TGTGCCAGTAGTATCGGCGTCCGTGCAACTAATGAAAAACTGTTTTTT. Its translation is CASSIGVRATNEKLFF. Using reference TRBV19 and TRBJ1-4 for the parts outside the CDR3, the full variable domain is DGGITQSPKYLFRKEGQNVTLSCEQNLNHDAMYWYRQDPGQGLRLIYYSQIVNDFQKGDIAEGYSVSREKKESFPLTVTSAQKNPTAFYLCASSIGVRATNEKLFFGSGTQLSVL.

CDR3 nucleotide sequence: TGCGCCAGCAGGCCCCTCGACCTTGGGTATGGCTACACCTTC. It translates to CASRPLDLGYGYTF. This sequence joins TRBV5-1 and TRBJ1-2; no clear D gene. With 5 bases removed from V and 5 bases from J, the gap between germline ends came to 16 bases. The germline V gene has CDR1 SGHRS and CDR2 YFSETQ. This CDR3 contains 14 residues.

The genes are TRBV19 and TRBJ2-7, with D possibly matching TRBD2 (6 bases). The ends were cut back, 0 bases at V and 5 bases at J, with 14 bases in the middle. The germline gives CDR1 LNHDA, CDR2 SQIVND (reference sequence). CDR3 length equals 15 residues. CDR3 DNA sequence: TGTGCCAGTAGTATAGATCGAGCGGGTCTCGACGAGCAGTACTTC. Amino acids: CASSIDRAGLDEQYF. Based on the CDR3 plus reference TRBV19 and TRBJ2-7, the full variable domain is DGGITQSPKYLFRKEGQNVTLSCEQNLNHDAMYWYRQDPGQGLRLIYYSQIVNDFQKGDIAEGYSVSREKKESFPLTVTSAQKNPTAFYLCASSIDRAGLDEQYFGPGTRLTVT.

This clone is a singleton in its sample. The V and J genes are TRBV28 and TRBJ2-1, with 7 positions matching TRBD2. CDR1 and CDR2 (germline): MDHEN, SYDVKM. V gave up 7 bases and J gave up 7 bases; unmatched junction bases: 7. This CDR3 spans 13 amino acids. The CDR3: CASKRGVWNEQFF. The CDR3 DNA is TGTGCCAGCAAGCGGGGAGTGTGGAATGAGCAGTTCTTC.

J is TRBJ1-1 and V is TRBV10-2; no definite D call. The germline V and J ends were trimmed by 8 bases and 0 bases, with 16 bases remaining between them. The CDR3 has 15 amino acids. Germline values: CDR1 WSHSY, CDR2 SAAADI. The CDR3 DNA sequence: TGCGCCAGCTCCCCCCGTGGAGGAATGAACACTGAAGCTTTCTTT. It codes for CASSPRGGMNTEAFF.

The V gene is TRBV10-3, the J gene TRBJ2-1; D unclear. Between the trimmed V and J ends, which lost 6 bases and 3 bases, there was a span of 3 bases. CDR3 length: 11 residues. Germline values: CDR1 ENHRY, CDR2 SYGVKD. CDR3 DNA: TGTGCCATCAGGAGCTACAATGAGCAGTTCTTC. Protein sequence: CAIRSYNEQFF.

This sequence joins TRBV6-1 and TRBJ2-5; the D gene is possibly TRBD2 (5 bases). CDR3 length equals 15 residues. Germline lookup yields CDR1 MNHNS and CDR2 SASEGT. V was cut by 5 bases and J by 5 bases, with 18 bases left in between. DNA for the CDR3: TGTGCCAGCAGTATACTAGGTAGGCCCTTGGAGACCCAGTACTTC. As protein: CASSILGRPLETQYF.

The V gene is TRBV2, the J gene TRBJ2-1; no clear D. CDR1 and CDR2 (germline): SNHLY, FYNNEI. The germline V and J ends were trimmed by 6 bases and 2 bases, with 17 bases remaining between them. This CDR3 is built from 16 residues. The CDR3 spells CASRERLSRAYNEQFF. In DNA form, the CDR3 reads TGTGCCAGCAGGGAGAGGCTATCTAGAGCCTACAATGAGCAGTTCTTC.

V usage is TRBV28 and J usage is TRBJ1-2; perhaps TRBD1 as D (6 bases). CDR3 length: 15 amino acids. CDR1 and CDR2 (germline): MDHEN, SYDVKM. Trimming left V 3 bases short and J 3 bases short, with 14 bases between. CDR3 nucleotide sequence: TGTGCCAGCAGTTTTGACAGGACATTTTACTATGGCTACACCTTC. Residues: CASSFDRTFYYGYTF.

The V gene is TRBV9, the J gene TRBJ2-5; D gene unclear. CDR3 size: 14 residues. Trimming removed 4 bases at V and 1 base at J, with 11 bases between. CDR1 is SGDLS, CDR2 YYNGEE, per germline. CDR3 residues: CASSPHPGQETQYF. CDR3 coding DNA: TGTGCCAGCAGCCCTCACCCAGGCCAAGAGACCCAGTACTTC.